The entry below describes one T cell receptor (beta chain). Its antigen remains unknown. These data come from a study of brain T cells in children with intractable seizures. Overall study results and limits: Patients' HCMV serostatus was unknown; virus specificity rests on CDR3 similarity alone.

The CDR3 runs 16 residues. The germline CDR1 and CDR2 sequences are MNHEY and SMNVEV (reference sequence). Trimming stripped 4 bases from V and 0 bases from J, with 15 bases between. The sequenced cases were selected for having the highest brain T cell transcript signatures. The repertoire was sequenced with immunoSEQ multiplex PCR; TCRdb's copy has only in-frame clones and lacks some. Of around 41,000 clones in the sample, about 93% were seen once. The sample was peripheral blood, taken at surgery. The origin of this receptor is a girl aged 2-9 years with tuberous sclerosis and intractable seizures. This chain joins TRBV27 and TRBJ1-2, with a weak D call TRBD1 (6 bases). The CDR3 DNA is TGTGCCAGCAGTTCGACACAGGGACTAACTAACTATGGCTACACCTTC. This translates into CASSSTQGLTNYGYTF.